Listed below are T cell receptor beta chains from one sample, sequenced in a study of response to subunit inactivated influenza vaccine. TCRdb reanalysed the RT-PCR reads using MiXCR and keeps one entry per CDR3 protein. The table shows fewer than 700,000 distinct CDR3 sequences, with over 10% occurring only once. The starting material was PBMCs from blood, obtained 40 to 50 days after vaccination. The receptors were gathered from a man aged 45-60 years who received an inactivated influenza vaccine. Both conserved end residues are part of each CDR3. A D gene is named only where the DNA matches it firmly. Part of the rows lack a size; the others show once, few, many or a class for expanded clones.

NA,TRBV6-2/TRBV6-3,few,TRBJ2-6,TGTGCCAGCAGAACTCCGCAAACGGACAGAATCTCTGGGGCCAACGTCCTGACTTTC,CASRTPQTDRISGANVLTF
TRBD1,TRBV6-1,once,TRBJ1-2,TGTGCCAGCAGTGAGAGACTTATGACAGGGGCGGGCTATGGCTACACCTTC,CASSERLMTGAGYGYTF
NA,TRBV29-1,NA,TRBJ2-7,TGCAGCGTTACGGGACACGGATCCTACGAGCAGTACTTC,CSVTGHGSYEQYF
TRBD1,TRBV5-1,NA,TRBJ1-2,TGCGCCAGCAGCGTGGGACAGGGGGGCGATGGCTACACCTTC,CASSVGQGGDGYTF
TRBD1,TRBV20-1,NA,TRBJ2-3,TGCAGTGCCAACGGGAACAGGGGGTCCACAGATACGCAGTATTTT,CSANGNRGSTDTQYF
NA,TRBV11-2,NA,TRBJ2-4,TGTGCCAGCAGCCCGAGATTGACGGCCGTGGGGGCCAAAAACATTCAGTACTTC,CASSPRLTAVGAKNIQYF
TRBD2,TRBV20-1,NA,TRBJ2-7,TGCAGTGCGAACTCCGCGGGGGGTAGCTGTTCCTACGAGCAGTACTTC,CSANSAGGSCSYEQYF
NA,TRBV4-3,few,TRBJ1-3,TGCGCCAGCAGCCGGTCCGAGCACTCTGGAAACACCATATATTTT,CASSRSEHSGNTIYF
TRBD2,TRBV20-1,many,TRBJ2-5,TGCAGTGTCCCACTAGCGGGGGTAAAGACCCAGTACTTC,CSVPLAGVKTQYF
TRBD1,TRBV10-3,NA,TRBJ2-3,TGTGCCATCAGGGTGGGACAGGGGGCATCAGATACGCAGTATTTT,CAIRVGQGASDTQYF
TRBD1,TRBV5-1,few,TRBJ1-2,TGCGCCAGCAGCTCCCTCTTTCGAGGGGACAGTTGGGTCTACACCTTC,CASSSLFRGDSWVYTF
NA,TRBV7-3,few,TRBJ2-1,TGTGCCAGCAGCTCGTACTCGAGAGCCTCCTACAATGAGCAGTTCTTC,CASSSYSRASYNEQFF
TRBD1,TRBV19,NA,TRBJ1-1,TGTGCCAGTCATCGGGACAGAAGAAACACTGAAGCTTTCTTT,CASHRDRRNTEAFF
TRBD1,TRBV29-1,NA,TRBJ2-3,TGCAGCGTTAGAAAGGGGGCAGGTCCCCCAACCCTTTACACAGATACGCAGTATTTT,CSVRKGAGPPTLYTDTQYF
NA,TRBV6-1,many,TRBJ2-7,TGTGCCAGCAGTCCCGGGGCAGTAAGCTCCTACGAGCAGTACTTC,CASSPGAVSSYEQYF
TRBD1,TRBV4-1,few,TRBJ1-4,TGCGCCAGCAGCCAAGATTACAGGGGGTCGGGTGAAAAACTGTTTTTT,CASSQDYRGSGEKLFF
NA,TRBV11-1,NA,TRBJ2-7,TGTGCCAGCAGTCGAGGGGGGTCTTCGAGCTACGAGCAGTACTTC,CASSRGGSSSYEQYF
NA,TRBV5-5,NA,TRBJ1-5,TGTGCCAGCAGCTTGGGAGCGGGGGTAGTTCAGCCCCAGCATTTT,CASSLGAGVVQPQHF
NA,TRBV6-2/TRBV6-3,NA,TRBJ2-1,TGTGCCAGCAGCCGAGCAAGGAATGAGCAGTTCTTC,CASSRARNEQFF
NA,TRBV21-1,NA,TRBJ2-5,TGTGCCAGCAGCGGGCTAGCGGGAGGTCCACCACGGGAGACCCAGTACTTC,CASSGLAGGPPRETQYF
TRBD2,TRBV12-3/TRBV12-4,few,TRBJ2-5,TGTGCCAGCAGTTTTCAAGCGGGAGGGCCCCAGACCCAGTACTTC,CASSFQAGGPQTQYF
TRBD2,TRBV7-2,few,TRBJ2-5,TGTGCCAGCAGCTTAAGCGCGGGGGGCTGGGAGACCCAGTACTTC,CASSLSAGGWETQYF
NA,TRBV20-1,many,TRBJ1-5,TGCAGTGCTAGGACACCGAGGGATCAGCCCCAGCATTTT,CSARTPRDQPQHF
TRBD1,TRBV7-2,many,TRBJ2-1,TGTGCCAGCAGCCGGGACAGGGACAATGAGCAGTTCTTC,CASSRDRDNEQFF
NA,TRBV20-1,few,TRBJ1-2,TGCAGTGCTCACGCCTCATTGCAGAACTATGGCTACACCTTC,CSAHASLQNYGYTF
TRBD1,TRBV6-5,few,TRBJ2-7,TGTGCCAGCAGTTACTTTGGACAGGTTCCCTCCTACGAGCAGTACTTC,CASSYFGQVPSYEQYF
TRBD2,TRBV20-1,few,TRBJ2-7,TGCAGTGCCCGCCCTACTAGCGGGAGCTACGAGCAGTACTTC,CSARPTSGSYEQYF
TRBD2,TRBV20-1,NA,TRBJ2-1,TGCAGTGCTAGGCGGACTAGCGGGGGGGCAGGTGAGCAGTTCTTC,CSARRTSGGAGEQFF
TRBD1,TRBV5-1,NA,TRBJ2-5,TGCGCCAGCAGCTTCAATACAGGGGATCAAGAGACCCAGTACTTC,CASSFNTGDQETQYF
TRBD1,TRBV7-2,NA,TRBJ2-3,TGTGCCAGCAGCTTAGTACAAGGGGGCGGTACGCAGTATTTT,CASSLVQGGGTQYF